Listed below are T cell receptor beta chains from one sample, sequenced in a study of regulatory T cells in long-lasting Graves disease. TCRdb ran MiXCR on the multiplex PCR reads and lists one entry per CDR3 protein. Of over 400,000 distinct CDR3 sequences listed, less than 15% are singletons. These same records also appear under a second study, on T cells in Graves' hyperthyroidism and ophthalmopathy.

The material sequenced was peripheral blood mononuclear cells (PBMCs), taken at new diagnosis, from a patient treated with antithyroid drugs. The receptors were gathered from a woman in her forties or fifties with Graves disease. CDR3s include the opening cysteine and the closing phenylalanine or tryptophan. The order of the fields is clone size, D gene, J gene, V gene, CDR3 protein, CDR3 DNA. The D gene is left open where the match is weak. The size entry is marked missing in some rows and otherwise reads once, few, many or a size class.

>-|TRBD2|TRBJ2-2|TRBV5-1
CASSSSLAGGPGGELFF
TGCGCCAGCAGCTCTTCCTTAGCGGGAGGGCCGGGCGGGGAGCTGTTTTTT
>few|-|TRBJ1-5|TRBV15
CATSPPWDPDSNQPQHF
TGTGCCACCAGCCCACCATGGGACCCTGATAGCAATCAGCCCCAGCATTTT
>-|-|TRBJ2-1|TRBV9
CASSPSFRGGYNEQFF
TGTGCCAGCAGCCCATCTTTTAGGGGGGGCTACAATGAGCAGTTCTTC
>many|TRBD1|TRBJ2-7|TRBV2
CASSESQGASYEQYF
TGTGCCAGCAGTGAATCCCAGGGGGCCTCCTACGAGCAGTACTTC
>many|TRBD2|TRBJ2-1|TRBV28
CASSFTSGSDEQFF
TGTGCCAGCAGTTTCACTAGCGGGAGTGATGAGCAGTTCTTC
>many|TRBD2|TRBJ2-1|TRBV2
CASVGRTSGPYNEQFF
TGTGCCAGCGTTGGTAGGACTAGCGGCCCGTACAATGAGCAGTTCTTC
>-|TRBD1|TRBJ1-1|TRBV28
CASGTVNTEASF
TGTGCCAGCGGGACAGTTAACACTGAAGCTTCCTTT
>many|-|TRBJ1-5|TRBV6-5
CASSYTEGNQPQHF
TGTGCCAGCAGTTACACGGAGGGCAATCAGCCCCAGCATTTT
>-|-|TRBJ1-4|TRBV6-1
CASSEMGEATNEKLFF
TGTGCCAGCAGTGAAATGGGAGAAGCAACTAATGAAAAACTGTTTTTT
>-|-|TRBJ1-6|TRBV4-1
CASSQESPVGSPLHF
TGCGCCAGCAGCCAAGAGAGTCCAGTAGGTTCACCCCTCCACTTT
>many|-|TRBJ2-1|TRBV5-5
CASSLVGRTNEQFF
TGTGCCAGCAGCTTGGTTGGTAGAACCAATGAGCAGTTCTTC
>-|-|TRBJ2-3|TRBV30
CAWSRDRPRTDTQYF
TGTGCCTGGAGTCGGGACCGTCCTCGCACAGATACGCAGTATTTT
>many|TRBD1|TRBJ2-5|TRBV11-2
CASSLGSTGLETQYF
TGTGCCAGCAGCTTAGGCTCGACAGGGTTAGAGACCCAGTACTTC
>many|-|TRBJ2-7|TRBV7-9
CASSLDGTSPYEQYF
TGTGCCAGCAGCTTAGACGGGACATCACCCTACGAGCAGTACTTC
>-|-|TRBJ1-1|TRBV5-6
CASSLAGRLNTEAFF
TGTGCCAGCAGCTTGGCGGGACGTTTGAACACTGAAGCTTTCTTT
>many|TRBD2|TRBJ2-1|TRBV28
CASSSGTSVMNEQFF
TGTGCCAGCAGTTCCGGGACTAGCGTAATGAATGAGCAGTTCTTC
>few|-|TRBJ2-2|TRBV3-1
CASSQEEVIGELFF
TGTGCCAGCAGCCAAGAAGAAGTTATCGGGGAGCTGTTTTTT
>-|-|TRBJ1-1|TRBV18
CASSPPRGTDSTEAFF
TGTGCCAGCTCACCACCGAGGGGGACCGATAGCACTGAAGCTTTCTTT
>many|TRBD1|TRBJ2-1|TRBV28
CASSLWTGTGAHDEQFF
TGTGCCAGCAGTTTATGGACCGGGACAGGGGCGCACGATGAGCAGTTCTTC
>few|-|TRBJ2-5|TRBV5-5
CASSFTGLGEETQYF
TGTGCCAGCAGCTTTACAGGGTTGGGAGAGGAGACCCAGTACTTC
>many|TRBD1|TRBJ1-1|TRBV5-1
CASSGGQGSGTEAFF
TGCGCCAGCAGCGGCGGACAGGGGTCGGGCACTGAAGCTTTCTTT
>-|-|TRBJ2-2|TRBV18
CASSPISGVSTGELFF
TGTGCCAGCTCACCAATTTCTGGAGTCTCCACCGGGGAGCTGTTTTTT
>many|-|TRBJ2-7|TRBV18
CASYRTDSYEQYF
TGTGCCAGCTACCGGACAGACTCCTACGAGCAGTACTTC
>many|-|TRBJ2-5|TRBV20-1
CSAITGSQETQYF
TGCAGTGCTATTACGGGAAGCCAAGAGACCCAGTACTTC
>many|TRBD1|TRBJ1-4|TRBV10-3
CAISESTGRDEKLFF
TGTGCCATCAGTGAGTCGACAGGGAGGGATGAAAAACTGTTTTTT
>many|-|TRBJ2-1|TRBV5-5
CASSLNEEQFF
TGTGCCAGCAGCTTGAACGAGGAGCAGTTCTTC
>few|-|TRBJ1-5|TRBV20-1
CSARDALNTGQPQHF
TGCAGTGCTAGAGATGCGCTGAATACGGGCCAGCCCCAGCATTTT
>-|-|TRBJ2-7|TRBV12-3/TRBV12-4
CASSEGLGVYEQYF
TGTGCCAGCAGTGAGGGGCTTGGGGTCTACGAGCAGTACTTC
>many|TRBD1|TRBJ2-2|TRBV29-1
CSIGSTGVSGELFF
TGCAGCATTGGGTCGACAGGGGTGTCCGGGGAGCTGTTTTTT
>few|TRBD2|TRBJ2-1|TRBV5-1
CASSLVGLAPDEQFF
TGCGCCAGCAGCTTGGTTGGACTAGCGCCAGATGAGCAGTTCTTC
>-|TRBD2|TRBJ2-1|TRBV12-3/TRBV12-4
CASSPPTSGRGEQFF
TGTGCCAGCAGTCCCCCGACTAGCGGGAGGGGTGAGCAGTTCTTC
>many|-|TRBJ1-4|TRBV30
CAWSEVPSNEKLFF
TGTGCCTGGAGTGAGGTGCCATCTAATGAAAAACTGTTTTTT
>-|TRBD2|TRBJ2-1|TRBV28
CASSSLAGGPGEQFF
TGTGCCAGCAGTTCCCTAGCGGGAGGGCCGGGTGAGCAGTTCTTC
>-|TRBD1|TRBJ1-5|TRBV18
CASSHGTGQAGQPQHF
TGTGCCAGCTCACACGGGACAGGGCAGGCGGGGCAGCCCCAGCATTTT
>-|TRBD2|TRBJ2-2|TRBV9
CASSVLLGLAGSAGELFF
TGTGCCAGCAGCGTCCTCCTGGGACTAGCGGGATCTGCCGGGGAGCTGTTTTTT
>-|-|TRBJ1-4|TRBV7-9
CASSSDGRGEKLFF
TGTGCCAGCAGCTCGGACGGGAGAGGTGAAAAACTGTTTTTT
>many|TRBD2|TRBJ2-1|TRBV20-1
CSAGLAGNNEQFF
TGCAGTGCTGGACTAGCGGGAAACAATGAGCAGTTCTTC
>-|-|TRBJ2-1|TRBV7-9
CASSLSGTVDEQFF
TGTGCCAGCAGCTTATCTGGGACGGTGGATGAGCAGTTCTTC
>-|-|TRBJ2-1|TRBV7-9
CASGLEEVYNEQFF
TGTGCCAGCGGCTTAGAGGAGGTCTACAATGAGCAGTTCTTC
>many|TRBD1|TRBJ2-2|TRBV30
CAWEDRDRNTGELFF
TGTGCCTGGGAAGACAGGGATAGGAACACCGGGGAGCTGTTTTTT
>-|TRBD1|TRBJ2-7|TRBV2
CASRGQGHEQYF
TGTGCCAGCAGGGGACAGGGTCACGAGCAGTACTTC
>few|TRBD1|TRBJ2-7|TRBV27
CASRRGQPGTYEQYF
TGTGCCAGCAGGAGGGGACAGCCAGGGACGTACGAGCAGTACTTC
>-|TRBD2|TRBJ2-7|TRBV7-3
CASSSQAGDYEQYF
TGTGCCAGCAGCTCCCAAGCGGGAGACTACGAGCAGTACTTC
>many|-|TRBJ2-3|TRBV6-1
CASIGRWSSATDTQYF
TGTGCCAGCATCGGGCGGTGGAGTAGCGCGACAGATACGCAGTATTTT
>-|-|TRBJ2-2|TRBV20-1
CSTTAGTNTGELFF
TGCAGTACTACAGCTGGAACGAACACCGGGGAGCTGTTTTTT
>many|-|TRBJ1-5|TRBV12-3/TRBV12-4
CASSFRQVNQPQHF
TGTGCCAGCAGTTTCAGGCAGGTCAATCAGCCCCAGCATTTT
>many|-|TRBJ2-1|TRBV30
CAWSVAVYNEQFF
TGTGCCTGGAGTGTGGCTGTGTACAATGAGCAGTTCTTC
>many|-|TRBJ1-2|TRBV12-3/TRBV12-4
CASSRHREGNYGYTF
TGTGCCAGCAGTCGTCACAGGGAGGGGAACTATGGCTACACCTTC
>-|-|TRBJ1-2|TRBV7-9
CASSTESYGYTF
TGTGCCAGCAGCACAGAGAGCTATGGCTACACCTTC
>many|-|TRBJ1-1|TRBV7-8
CASYRGTRGEAFF
TGTGCCAGCTATAGGGGCACGAGGGGTGAAGCTTTCTTT
>many|-|TRBJ2-7|TRBV9
CASSVQGVDEQYF
TGTGCCAGCAGCGTACAGGGAGTCGACGAGCAGTACTTC
>many|-|TRBJ1-5|TRBV5-6
CASSLRPGPSEQPQHF
TGTGCCAGCAGCTTACGGCCAGGGCCCTCGGAGCAGCCCCAGCATTTT